Included here is one T cell receptor (beta chain) sequence, with context. The target antigen is unknown. Here immunoSEQ multiplex PCR was the method, and the copy in TCRdb shows in-frame clones only, minus some. The sample has about 2.2 million clones; 90% to 95% are singletons. The naive CD8 subset, CD45RO-negative cells positively selected for CCR7, excluded terminally differentiated effector memory CD45RA+ cells. These data belong to a study of shared clonotypes between healthy human individuals. Overall study: The cohort had two women and a few men, ages 18 to 49. For every donor, three CD4 naive, three CD4 memory, two CD8 naive and one CD8 memory plates were used.

Whole-study findings and limits: Inspection by rarefaction showed sorted-subset sequencing to be incomplete despite large depth.

The CDR3 totals 14 residues. The V gene lost 1 base and the J gene lost 6 bases, with 12 bases spanning the gap. Germline CDR1 and CDR2: SEHNR and FQNEAQ (reference sequence). This chain connects TRBV7-9 to TRBJ1-1; D might be TRBD1 (5 bases). The clonotype originates from a young man in good health. Some clones in this sample may be carry-over from other donors' samples. The sequenced sample was naive CD8+ T cells from PBMCs. CDR3 in DNA: TGTGCCAGCAGCTTAGTCGGGGGTTGGCCTGAAGCTTTCTTT. Its protein product is CASSLVGGWPEAFF. The entire variable domain, with the rest obtained from reference TRBV7-9 and TRBJ1-1, is as follows: DTGVSQNPRHKITKRGQNVTFRCDPISEHNRLYWYRQTLGQGPEFLTYFQNEAQLEKSRLLSDRFSAERPKGSFSTLEIQRTEQGDSAMYLCASSLVGGWPEAFFGQGTRLTVV.